The rows below give T cell receptor beta chains drawn from one sample of a study of T cell repertoires in cytomegalovirus infection. In TCRdb, the reads were re-called with MiXCR into one record per CDR3 protein. The table lists 200,000 or so distinct CDR3 sequences, approximately 19% of them singletons, with under 3.5% in the top ten. Sequencing was done on a sample of PBMCs. The receptor set was obtained from a human donor in good health (CMV status not recorded). Some clones in this sample may be carry-over from other donors' samples. CDR3s leave out the opening cysteine and the closing phenylalanine or tryptophan. D genes are given only for firm matches.

d_call,v_call,cdr3_aa
NA,TRBV20-1,SARQGKF
TRBD2,TRBV7-2,ASSLVGGRVSDTQY
NA,TRBV23-1,ASSDGTSTDTQY
NA,TRBV28,ASSSGSRVVTEAF
NA,TRBV28,ASSPTGGGAEAF
NA,TRBV7-3,ASSLEAAEGETQY
NA,TRBV6-2/TRBV6-3,ASSSPDYSNQPQH
TRBD1,TRBV5-1,ASSSAGTENTEAF
NA,TRBV2,ASSPGIQY
TRBD1,TRBV7-7,ASSLKPGQSSNTGELF
NA,TRBV12-3/TRBV12-4,ASSPTLNSYEQY
TRBD2,TRBV20-1,SAKPGLADPGAGELF
NA,TRBV7-2,ASSLFQQETQY
NA,TRBV10-3,AISEGLSVGELF
NA,TRBV14,ASSRLGGLFNQPQH
TRBD1,TRBV7-2,ASSPRQGPSLEQY
NA,TRBV6-5,ASYRKGSRNLYGYT
NA,TRBV4-1,ASSQDGSNQPQH
TRBD1,TRBV7-8,ASRSGTGVSEAF
NA,TRBV7-9,ASSLGDLANTEAF
NA,TRBV7-6,ASSLGESRDLS
TRBD2,TRBV5-6,ASSDLTSGGELF
NA,TRBV5-1,ASSTWDQNTEAF
TRBD1,TRBV5-5,ASSGGQSTTNEKLF
TRBD1,TRBV7-2,ASSFDRGRVHEQF
NA,TRBV20-1,SARVGYDHYEQY
NA,TRBV2,ASTISTKEKLF
NA,TRBV19,ASSPGEGRWFGENTEAF
NA,TRBV11-2,ASSFGSTANTGELF
NA,TRBV14,ASSQHLNTGELF
NA,TRBV7-8,ASSFNSRGLGQPQH
TRBD1,TRBV19,ASGTGAQNEKLF
NA,TRBV29-1,SVRGVLSGNTIY
NA,TRBV19,ASKRSGPNYGYT
TRBD1,TRBV28,ASSPIPQGPGELF
NA,TRBV6-1,ASTRGVGNTIY
TRBD2,TRBV4-1,ASSQDGLAGVNEQF
TRBD1,TRBV5-6,ASSSGTGGMVEAF
TRBD1,TRBV7-3,ASSRQGSSYNEQF
NA,TRBV18,ASSPGIQAYEQY
NA,TRBV11-2,ASSILSRADTQY
TRBD2,TRBV11-2,ASSSTSGSRTDTQY
TRBD1,TRBV7-6,ASSLEPGTGKAETQY
NA,TRBV4-1,ASSQEGAPGNTIY
TRBD1,TRBV28,ASSLTAGGYQPQH
NA,TRBV12-3/TRBV12-4,ASSLRAVDTQY
NA,TRBV7-9,ASSLGSLAGDNQPQH
TRBD1,TRBV6-1,ASSVRDRGHEQY
TRBD2,TRBV9,ASSVAPGWASGFSYNEQF
TRBD2,TRBV7-6,ASSLEAGTSSYNEQF
TRBD1,TRBV15,ATSRDQTGGNEQY
NA,TRBV10-3,AISEFSEQY
TRBD2,TRBV7-2,ASSPPGGGEQY
NA,TRBV27,ASSNYNEQF
NA,TRBV11-3,ASQGRGNTIY
NA,TRBV5-1,ASSLFPGDSTQY
TRBD2,TRBV11-2,ASSLGARGGWEAQY
TRBD2,TRBV6-6,ASSYPRLAGGPLITGELF
NA,TRBV19,ASSMSGTYNEQF
NA,TRBV18,ASSPPVQRDTQY